This entry lists 18 T cell receptor beta chains sequenced from one sample in a study of CD8 T cells in Susac syndrome. RNA amounts of roughly 0.5 to 1 ug underwent reverse transcription with random hexamers. TCRdb itself ran the immunoSEQ multiplex PCR reads through MiXCR, one entry per CDR3 protein. The table includes about 300,000 distinct CDR3 sequences, just over 90% detected once. Sequencing was carried out using CD4+ T cells from PBMCs. The origin of the receptors is a human donor with multiple sclerosis.

This chain links TRBV28 with TRBJ1-3, with a tentative D call TRBD1 (5 bases). The ends were cut back, 5 bases at V and 0 bases at J, with 11 bases in the middle. This CDR3 region has 15 residues. The germline V gene has CDR1 MDHEN and CDR2 SYDVKM. The CDR3 DNA reads as TGTGCCAGCAGTCCCCGGGGACGCTCTGGAAACACCATATATTTT. This sequence encodes CASSPRGRSGNTIYF.

This chain links TRBV4-2 with TRBJ2-3; 9 nucleotides align to TRBD2. The germline CDR1 and CDR2 sequences are LGHNA and YNFKEQ. With V trimmed by 1 base and J by 1 base, 6 bases remained unmatched. The CDR3 runs 17 residues. The CDR3 sequence is CASSQALASGGTDTQYF. The CDR3 region has the DNA TGTGCCAGCAGCCAAGCATTGGCTAGCGGGGGCACAGATACGCAGTATTTT.

The chain employs TRBV29-1 and TRBJ2-3, with unresolved D. The germline V gene has CDR1 SQVTM and CDR2 ANQGSEA. Deletions cut 1 base from V and 1 base from J, with 3 bases between. The CDR3 is 12 residues long. The chain's CDR3 is CSVEGGTDTQYF. The CDR3, as DNA: TGCAGCGTTGAAGGGGGCACAGATACGCAGTATTTT.

A few counts support this clonotype. The chain carries TRBV7-3 and TRBJ2-3, with 8 bases lining up with TRBD2. The V and J ends lost 6 bases and 0 bases, in that order; junction bases with no gene match: 5. The germline V gene encodes CDR1 SGHTA and CDR2 FQGTGA. This CDR3 region has 15 residues. The CDR3 loop is CASSLSGISTDTQYF. CDR3 sequence (DNA): TGTGCCAGCAGTCTTAGCGGGATCAGCACAGATACGCAGTATTTT.

The J gene is TRBJ2-6, the V gene TRBV19; D call uncertain. The CDR3 is made up of 14 amino acids. V lost 8 bases, J lost 0 bases, and 8 bases lay in between. Germline CDR1 LNHDA, CDR2 SQIVND (reference sequence). CDR3 in amino acids: CASERSSGANVLTF. CDR3 DNA: TGTGCCAGTGAAAGAAGCTCTGGGGCCAACGTCCTGACTTTC.

The gene calls are TRBV5-1 and TRBJ2-3; TRBD2 agrees at 15 bases. Losses at the gene ends were 3 bases for V and 4 bases for J; bases not matched to a gene: 6. From germline, CDR1 is SGHRS and CDR2 YFSETQ. CDR3 size: 17 residues. The DNA of the CDR3 is TGCGCCAGCAGCTCCGGGGGACTAGCGGGGGGTCCAGATACGCAGTATTTT. As protein: CASSSGGLAGGPDTQYF.

V and J are TRBV12-3 or TRBV12-4 and TRBJ1-1, with 10 bases matching TRBD1. The V gene end was trimmed by 6 bases and the J gene end by 5 bases; junction bases not matched to a gene: 6. There are 14 residues in the CDR3. The CDR3 nucleotides read TGTGCCAGCAGCAGGACAGGGGGTAGTACTGAAGCTTTCTTT. Amino acid sequence: CASSRTGGSTEAFF.

The chain carries TRBV19 and TRBJ1-5, with TRBD1 matching over 7 bases. J was trimmed by 3 bases and V by 5 bases; bases with no gene match: 7. CDR1 is LNHDA and CDR2 is SQIVND in the germline V gene (reference sequence). The CDR3 has 15 amino acids. CDR3 nucleotide sequence: TGTGCCAGTAGTTCAACAGGGGCCCCCAATCAGCCCCAGCATTTT. Protein sequence: CASSSTGAPNQPQHF.

V usage is TRBV4-2 and J usage is TRBJ1-3; D perhaps matches TRBD1 (5 bases). The CDR3 is made up of 13 amino acids. Germline V gene lookup returns CDR1 LGHNA and CDR2 YNFKEQ. V shed 1 base and J shed 9 bases, with 10 bases lying between them. CDR3 protein: CASSQAPGITIYF. CDR3 coding DNA: TGTGCCAGCAGCCAAGCACCAGGGATCACCATATATTTT.

The V gene is TRBV3-1, the J gene TRBJ1-6; D is possibly TRBD1 (5 bases). The germline CDR1 and CDR2 sequences are LGHDT and YNNKEL (reference sequence). V lost 4 bases and J 0 bases, leaving 16 bases between the germline ends. CDR3 length: 18 residues. CDR3 protein: CASSRKSMGLSYNSPLHF. CDR3 coding DNA: TGTGCCAGCAGCCGAAAGTCTATGGGGCTCTCCTATAATTCACCCCTCCACTTT.

The gene calls are TRBV5-1 and TRBJ1-2; D remains ambiguous. V lost 1 base, J lost 0 bases, and 7 bases lay in between. The CDR3 totals 14 residues. Germline V lookup: CDR1 SGHRS, CDR2 YFSETQ. The CDR3 protein is CASSLTAPNYGYTF. CDR3 nucleotides: TGCGCCAGCAGCTTGACAGCCCCTAACTATGGCTACACCTTC.

The CDR3: CASSLEGLSGSEAFF. CDR3 DNA sequence: TGTGCCAGCAGCTTAGAAGGTCTATCGGGCAGTGAAGCTTTCTTT. V is TRBV7-8 and J is TRBJ1-1; no firm D call. The germline V gene encodes CDR1 SGHVS and CDR2 FQNEAQ. Trimming stripped 1 base from V and 7 bases from J, with 16 bases between. The CDR3 covers 15 residues.

V is TRBV7-2 and J is TRBJ2-7; 8 nucleotides line up with TRBD1. The ends lost 5 bases at V and 0 bases at J; junction bases unmatched: 9. The CDR3 is 16 amino acids. Per the germline V gene, CDR1 is SGHTA and CDR2 is FQGNSA. The CDR3 DNA sequence: TGTGCCAGCAGCCCCCAGGGACAGGTGAGCTCCTACGAGCAGTACTTC. This gives the protein CASSPQGQVSSYEQYF.

CDR3 sequence (DNA): TGTGCCAGCACCAGAAGGGGGGGAGGCGAGACCCAGTACTTC. This encodes CASTRRGGGETQYF. This chain uses TRBV6-2 or TRBV6-3 with TRBJ2-5; maybe TRBD2 (7 bases). V was trimmed by 7 bases and J by 5 bases, leaving 17 bases between them. This CDR3 region has 14 residues. The V gene's germline CDR1 is MNHEY and CDR2 SVGEGT.

The chain combines TRBV6-2 or TRBV6-3 with TRBJ1-5; D uncertain. The V gene lost 5 bases and the J gene lost 1 base, with 12 bases spanning the gap. Germline V gives CDR1 MNHEY, CDR2 SVGEGT. This CDR3 has 15 residues. The CDR3 region has the DNA TGTGCCAGCAGTCTCGACTATCCGAGCAATCAGCCCCAGCATTTT. It codes for CASSLDYPSNQPQHF.

The chain carries TRBV6-6 and TRBJ2-2, with 7 bases matching TRBD2. CDR3 length: 15 amino acids. Germline V gene sequence: CDR1 MNHNY, CDR2 SVGAGI (reference sequence). The ends lost 8 bases at V and 4 bases at J; junction bases unmatched: 10. CDR3 loop: CASARGGSGTGELFF. The CDR3 DNA reads TGTGCCAGCGCCAGAGGCGGGAGTGGCACCGGGGAGCTGTTTTTT.

The rearrangement joins TRBV20-1 to TRBJ2-5, with 7 nucleotides matching TRBD1. V shed 6 bases and J 7 bases; nucleotides not matched to a gene: 8. The CDR3 covers 12 residues. Germline lookup yields CDR1 DFQATT and CDR2 SNEGSKA (reference sequence). CDR3 residues: CSAAQGVGTQYF. The CDR3 DNA sequence: TGCAGTGCGGCCCAGGGGGTCGGGACCCAGTACTTC.

This clonotype was observed a single time. The chain combines TRBV7-8 with TRBJ1-1, with 7 bases identical to TRBD1. The CDR3 extends over 14 amino acids. CDR1 is SGHVS and CDR2 is FQNEAQ in the germline V gene. Trimming took 5 bases from V and 8 from J; bases not matched to a gene: 11. CDR3 region: CASSTKDRVGEAFF. In DNA, the CDR3 is TGTGCCAGCAGCACCAAAGACAGGGTGGGCGAAGCTTTCTTT.